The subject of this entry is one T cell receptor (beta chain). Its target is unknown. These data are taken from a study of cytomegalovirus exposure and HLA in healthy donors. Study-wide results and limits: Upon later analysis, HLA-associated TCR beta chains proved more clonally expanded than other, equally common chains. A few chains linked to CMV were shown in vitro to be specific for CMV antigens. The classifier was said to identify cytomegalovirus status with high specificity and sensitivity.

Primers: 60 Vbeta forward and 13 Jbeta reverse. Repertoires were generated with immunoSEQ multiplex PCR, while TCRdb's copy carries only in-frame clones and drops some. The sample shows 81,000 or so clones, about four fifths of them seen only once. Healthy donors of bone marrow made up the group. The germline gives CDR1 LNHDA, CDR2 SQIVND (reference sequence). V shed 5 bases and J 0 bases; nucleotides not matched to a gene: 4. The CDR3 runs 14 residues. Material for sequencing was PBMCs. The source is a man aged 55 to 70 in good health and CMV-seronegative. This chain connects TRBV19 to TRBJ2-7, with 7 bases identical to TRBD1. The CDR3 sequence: CASSGQVSSYEQYF. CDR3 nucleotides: TGTGCCAGTAGTGGACAGGTTAGCTCCTACGAGCAGTACTTC.